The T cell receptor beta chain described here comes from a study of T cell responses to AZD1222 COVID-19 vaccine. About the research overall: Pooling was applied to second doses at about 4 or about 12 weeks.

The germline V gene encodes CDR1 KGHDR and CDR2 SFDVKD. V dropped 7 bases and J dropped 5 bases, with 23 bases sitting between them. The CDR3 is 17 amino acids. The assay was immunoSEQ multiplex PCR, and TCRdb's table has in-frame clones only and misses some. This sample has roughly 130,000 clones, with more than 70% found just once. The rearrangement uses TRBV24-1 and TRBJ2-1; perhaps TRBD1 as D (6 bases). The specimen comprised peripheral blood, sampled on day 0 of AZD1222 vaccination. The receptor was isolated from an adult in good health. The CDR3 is CATSLTGTGTPDNEQFF. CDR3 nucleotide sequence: TGTGCCACCAGCTTAACGGGAACCGGGACACCAGACAATGAGCAGTTCTTC.